Listed here are 2 T cell receptor beta chains from one sample, sequenced in a study of blood T cell repertoires in COVID-19. Repertoires were generated with immunoSEQ multiplex PCR, while TCRdb's copy carries only in-frame clones and drops some. The repertoire holds tens of thousands of clones, more than 85% seen once, with around 35% in the top ten. Sequencing used peripheral blood. The receptor source for this set is a man aged 60-69 years with active or convalescent COVID-19.

The chain uses TRBV5-1 and TRBJ1-4, with D possibly matching TRBD1 (6 bases). V lost 3 bases, J lost 4 bases, and 13 bases lay in between. Germline V gene data show CDR1 as SGHRS and CDR2 as YFSETQ. This CDR3 comprises 15 residues. CDR3 loop: CASSSGEGDNEKLFF. CDR3 nucleotide sequence: TGCGCCAGCAGCTCCGGGGAGGGGGATAATGAAAAACTGTTTTTT. The full variable domain, in which reference TRBV5-1 and TRBJ1-4 provide the parts outside the CDR3, is KAGVTQTPRYLIKTRGQQVTLSCSPISGHRSVSWYQQTPGQGLQFLFEYFSETQRNKGNFPGRFSGRQFSNSRSEMNVSTLELGDSALYLCASSSGEGDNEKLFFGSGTQLSVL.

The gene calls are TRBV5-1 and TRBJ2-1, with 8 bases aligning to TRBD2. The V gene end was trimmed by 0 bases and the J gene end by 5 bases; junction bases not matched to a gene: 4. The CDR3 runs 15 residues. The germline V gene has CDR1 SGHRS and CDR2 YFSETQ. The CDR3 DNA sequence: TGCGCCAGCAGCTTGGGACTAGCGTCCCACAATGAGCAGTTCTTC. Amino acid sequence: CASSLGLASHNEQFF.